This section outlines one T cell receptor beta chain sequence together with its context. Sequencing was performed with immunoSEQ multiplex PCR; in TCRdb, only in-frame clones are kept and a portion is missing. The table has 95,000 or so clones, around 86% seen once; the top ten hold roughly 2%. This record comes from a study of PD-L1 blockade in urothelial cancer. Germline V gives CDR1 MNHEY, CDR2 SVGAGI. The CDR3 contains 15 residues. V dropped 5 bases and J dropped 3; count of bases not matched to a gene: 5. Time point defined: pretreatment peripheral blood. The specimen was PBMCs, collected around atezolizumab (anti-PD-L1) treatment. The chain employs TRBV6-5 and TRBJ2-2, with 8 bases identical to TRBD1. This clonotype was sampled from a man in his sixties with urothelial cancer. The DNA of the CDR3 is TGTGCCAGCAGTAGGACAGGGTATGACACCGGGGAGCTGTTTTTT. This gives the protein CASSRTGYDTGELFF.